The source of this TCR beta chain is a study of pediatric ulcerative colitis. Study outcomes and limitations: Compared with controls, ulcerative colitis showed greater blood-rectum clone sharing.

No immunosuppressive drugs were given to ulcerative colitis patients before diagnostic colonoscopy. Germline-derived CDR1 and CDR2 are SGHAT and FQNNGV. The CDR3 contains 15 residues. The V and J ends lost 0 bases and 2 bases respectively, with 11 bases between them. The sample holds one count of this clone. Its specificity is not known. TCRdb's table, derived via immunoSEQ multiplex PCR, lists solely in-frame clones and lacks some. Among approximately 60,000 clones listed, less than 90% were seen once. The sequenced sample consisted of blood. The genes are TRBV11-2 and TRBJ2-7; D might be TRBD2 (6 bases). The clonotype originates from a boy between 10 and 17 years old with severe ulcerative colitis. The CDR3 DNA reads TGTGCCAGCAGCTTAGATCGGGACTTTCCCTACGAGCAGTACTTC. Its translation: CASSLDRDFPYEQYF.